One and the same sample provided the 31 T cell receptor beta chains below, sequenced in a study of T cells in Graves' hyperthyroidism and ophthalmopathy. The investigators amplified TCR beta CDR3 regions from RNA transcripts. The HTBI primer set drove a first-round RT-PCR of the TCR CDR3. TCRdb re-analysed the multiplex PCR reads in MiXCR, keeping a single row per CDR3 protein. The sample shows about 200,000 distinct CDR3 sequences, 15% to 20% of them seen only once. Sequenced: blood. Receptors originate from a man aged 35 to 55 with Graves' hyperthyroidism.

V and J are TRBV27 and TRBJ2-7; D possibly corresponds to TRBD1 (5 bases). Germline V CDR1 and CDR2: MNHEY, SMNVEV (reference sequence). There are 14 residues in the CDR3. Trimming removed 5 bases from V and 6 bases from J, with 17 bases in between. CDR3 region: CASSQWGRSVEQYF. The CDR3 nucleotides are TGTGCCAGCAGTCAGTGGGGCAGATCTGTCGAGCAGTACTTC.

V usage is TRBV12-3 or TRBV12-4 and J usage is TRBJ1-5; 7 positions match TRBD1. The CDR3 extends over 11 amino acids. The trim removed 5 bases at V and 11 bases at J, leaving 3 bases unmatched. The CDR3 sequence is CASSRDRAQHF. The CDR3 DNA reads TGTGCCAGCAGTAGAGACAGGGCCCAGCATTTT.

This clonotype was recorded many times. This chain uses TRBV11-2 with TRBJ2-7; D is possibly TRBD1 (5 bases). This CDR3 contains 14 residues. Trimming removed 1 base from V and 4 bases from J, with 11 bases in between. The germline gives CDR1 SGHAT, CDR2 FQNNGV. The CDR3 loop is CASSLGITGYEQYF. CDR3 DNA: TGTGCCAGCAGCTTAGGTATAACAGGATACGAGCAGTACTTC.

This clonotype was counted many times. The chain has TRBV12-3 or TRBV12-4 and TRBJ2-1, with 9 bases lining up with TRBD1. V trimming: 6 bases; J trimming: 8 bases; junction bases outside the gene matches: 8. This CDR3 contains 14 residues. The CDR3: CASRVWDRDHEQFF. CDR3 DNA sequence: TGTGCCAGCAGAGTCTGGGACAGGGATCATGAGCAGTTCTTC.

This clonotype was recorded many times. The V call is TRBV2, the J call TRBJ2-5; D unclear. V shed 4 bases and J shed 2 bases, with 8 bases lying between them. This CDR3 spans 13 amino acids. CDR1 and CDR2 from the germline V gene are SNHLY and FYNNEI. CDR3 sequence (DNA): TGTGCCAGCAGTGTTCAAGAGCAAGAGACCCAGTACTTC. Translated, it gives CASSVQEQETQYF. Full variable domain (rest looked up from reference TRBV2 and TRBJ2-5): EPEVTQTPSHQVTQMGQEVILRCVPISNHLYFYWYRQILGQKVEFLVSFYNNEISEKSEIFDDQFSVERPDGSNFTLKIRSTKLEDSAMYFCASSVQEQETQYFGPGTRLLVL.

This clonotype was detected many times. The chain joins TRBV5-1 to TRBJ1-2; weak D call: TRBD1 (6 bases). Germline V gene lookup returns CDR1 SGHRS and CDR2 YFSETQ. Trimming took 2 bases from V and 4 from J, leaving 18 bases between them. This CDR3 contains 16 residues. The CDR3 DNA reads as TGCGCCAGCAGCTTAAACCCGGACAGTAGGATCTATGGCTACACCTTC. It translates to CASSLNPDSRIYGYTF.

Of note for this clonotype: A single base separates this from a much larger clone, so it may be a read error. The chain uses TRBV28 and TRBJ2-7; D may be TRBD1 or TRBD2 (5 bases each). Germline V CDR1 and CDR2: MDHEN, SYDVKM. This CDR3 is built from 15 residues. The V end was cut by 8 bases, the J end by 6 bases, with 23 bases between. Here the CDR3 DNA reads TGTGCCAGCGGTAGGATGGGACGGGACCCCCTCGAGCAGTACTTC. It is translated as CASGRMGRDPLEQYF.

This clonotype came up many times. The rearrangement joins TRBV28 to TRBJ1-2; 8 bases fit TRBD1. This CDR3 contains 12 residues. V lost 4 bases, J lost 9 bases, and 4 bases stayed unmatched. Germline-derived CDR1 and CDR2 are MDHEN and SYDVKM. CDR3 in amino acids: CASSSDRVSYTF. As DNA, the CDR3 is TGTGCCAGCAGTTCGGACAGGGTGAGCTACACCTTC.

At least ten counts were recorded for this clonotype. In DNA form, the CDR3 reads TGTGCCAGCAGTTTATCTAGGGTAACCCGTGAAGCTTTCTTT. Protein sequence: CASSLSRVTREAFF. The chain carries TRBV28 and TRBJ1-1; no clear D gene. V shed 1 base and J shed 7 bases, with 13 bases lying between them. The CDR3 totals 14 residues. Per germline, CDR1 MDHEN and CDR2 SYDVKM.

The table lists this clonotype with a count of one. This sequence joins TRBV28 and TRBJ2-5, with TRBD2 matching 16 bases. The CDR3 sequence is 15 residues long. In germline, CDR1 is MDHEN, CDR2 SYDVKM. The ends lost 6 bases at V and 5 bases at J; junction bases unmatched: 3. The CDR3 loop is CASSGTSGGVETQYF. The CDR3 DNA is TGTGCCAGCAGCGGGACTAGCGGGGGGGTCGAGACCCAGTACTTC.

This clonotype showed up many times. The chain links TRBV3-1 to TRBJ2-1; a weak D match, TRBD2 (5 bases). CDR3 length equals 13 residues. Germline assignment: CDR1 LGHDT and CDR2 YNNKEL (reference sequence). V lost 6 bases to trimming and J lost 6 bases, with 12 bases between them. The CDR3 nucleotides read TGTGCCAGCAGACTGACTACCACCAATGAGCAGTTCTTC. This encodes CASRLTTTNEQFF.

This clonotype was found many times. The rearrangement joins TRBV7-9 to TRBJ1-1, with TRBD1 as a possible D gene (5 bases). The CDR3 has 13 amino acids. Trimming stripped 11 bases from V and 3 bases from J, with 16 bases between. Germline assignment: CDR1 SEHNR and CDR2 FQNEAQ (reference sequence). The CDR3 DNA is TGTGCCCTCCCGGCCGCGGGGGACACTGAAGCTTTCTTT. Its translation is CALPAAGDTEAFF.

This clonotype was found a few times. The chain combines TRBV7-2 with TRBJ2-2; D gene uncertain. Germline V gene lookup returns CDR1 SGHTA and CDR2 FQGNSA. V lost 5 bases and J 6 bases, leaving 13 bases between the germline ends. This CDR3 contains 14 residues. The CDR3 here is CASSPRVQPGELFF. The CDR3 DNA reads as TGTGCCAGCAGCCCAAGGGTCCAACCCGGGGAGCTGTTTTTT.

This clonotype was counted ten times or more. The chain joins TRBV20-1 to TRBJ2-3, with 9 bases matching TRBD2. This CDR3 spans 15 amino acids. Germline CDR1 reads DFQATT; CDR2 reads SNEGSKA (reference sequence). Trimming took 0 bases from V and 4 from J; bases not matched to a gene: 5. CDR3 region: CSAREGRGGPDTQYF. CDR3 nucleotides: TGCAGTGCTAGAGAGGGGCGGGGGGGCCCAGATACGCAGTATTTT.

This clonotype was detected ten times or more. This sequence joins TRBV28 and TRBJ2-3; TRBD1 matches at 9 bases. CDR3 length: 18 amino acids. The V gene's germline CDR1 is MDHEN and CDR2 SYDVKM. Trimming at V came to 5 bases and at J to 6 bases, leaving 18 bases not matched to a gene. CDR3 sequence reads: CASSILLFTGTGIDTQYF. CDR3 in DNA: TGTGCCAGCAGTATACTCCTCTTCACCGGGACAGGGATCGATACGCAGTATTTT.

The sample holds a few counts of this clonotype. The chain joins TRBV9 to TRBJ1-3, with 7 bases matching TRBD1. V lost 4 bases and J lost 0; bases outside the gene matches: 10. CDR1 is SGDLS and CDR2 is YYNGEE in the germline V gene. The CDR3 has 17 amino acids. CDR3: CASSFSGGGLSGNTIYF. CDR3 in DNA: TGTGCCAGCAGCTTTTCGGGAGGGGGCCTCTCTGGAAACACCATATATTTT.

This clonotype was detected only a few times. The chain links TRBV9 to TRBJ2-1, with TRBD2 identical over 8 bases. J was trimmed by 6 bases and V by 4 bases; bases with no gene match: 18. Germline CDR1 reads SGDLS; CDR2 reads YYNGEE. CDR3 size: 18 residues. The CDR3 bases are TGTGCCAGCAGCTCGGGGGGGGTCGGGACTGGTACCCTCAATGAGCAGTTCTTC. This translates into CASSSGGVGTGTLNEQFF.

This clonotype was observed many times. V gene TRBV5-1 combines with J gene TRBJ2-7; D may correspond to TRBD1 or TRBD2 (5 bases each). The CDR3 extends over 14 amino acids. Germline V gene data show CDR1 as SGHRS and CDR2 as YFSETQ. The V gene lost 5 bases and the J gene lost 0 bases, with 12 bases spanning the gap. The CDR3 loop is CASSLRGPSYEQYF. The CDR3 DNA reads TGCGCCAGCAGTCTTCGGGGACCCTCCTACGAGCAGTACTTC.

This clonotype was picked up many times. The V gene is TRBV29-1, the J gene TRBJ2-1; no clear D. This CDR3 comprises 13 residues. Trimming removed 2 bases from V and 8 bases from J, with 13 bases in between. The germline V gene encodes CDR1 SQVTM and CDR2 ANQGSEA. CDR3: CSVEMSFGDEQFF. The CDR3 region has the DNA TGCAGCGTTGAAATGTCCTTTGGGGATGAGCAGTTCTTC.

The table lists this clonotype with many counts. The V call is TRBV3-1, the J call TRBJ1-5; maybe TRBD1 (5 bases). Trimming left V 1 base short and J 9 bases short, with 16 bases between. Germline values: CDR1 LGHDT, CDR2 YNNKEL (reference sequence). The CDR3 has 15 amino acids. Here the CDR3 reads CASSQGRGGGGPQHF. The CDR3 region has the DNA TGTGCCAGCAGCCAAGGTCGGGGAGGTGGGGGGCCCCAGCATTTT.

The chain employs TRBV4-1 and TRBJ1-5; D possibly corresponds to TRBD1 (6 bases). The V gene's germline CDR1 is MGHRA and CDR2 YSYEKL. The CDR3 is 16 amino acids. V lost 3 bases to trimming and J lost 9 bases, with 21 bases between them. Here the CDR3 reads CASSHPLRGGGLPQHF. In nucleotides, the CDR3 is TGCGCCAGCAGCCACCCCTTAAGAGGGGGGGGACTGCCCCAGCATTTT.

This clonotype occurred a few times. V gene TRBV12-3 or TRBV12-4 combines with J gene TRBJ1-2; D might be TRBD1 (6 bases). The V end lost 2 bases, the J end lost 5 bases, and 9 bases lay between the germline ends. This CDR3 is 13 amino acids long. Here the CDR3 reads CASSLSTGYGYTF. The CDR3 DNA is TGTGCCAGCAGTTTATCGACAGGATATGGCTACACCTTC.

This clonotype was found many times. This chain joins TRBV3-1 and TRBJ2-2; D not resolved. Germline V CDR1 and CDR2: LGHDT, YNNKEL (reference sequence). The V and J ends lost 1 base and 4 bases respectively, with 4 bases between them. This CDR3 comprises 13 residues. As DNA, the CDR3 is TGTGCCAGCAGCCAAGGCCGCACCGGGGAGCTGTTTTTT. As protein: CASSQGRTGELFF.

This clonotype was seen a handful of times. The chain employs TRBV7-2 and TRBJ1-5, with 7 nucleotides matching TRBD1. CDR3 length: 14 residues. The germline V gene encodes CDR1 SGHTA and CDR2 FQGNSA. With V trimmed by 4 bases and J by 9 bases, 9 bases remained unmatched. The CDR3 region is CASSSRQGNGPQHF. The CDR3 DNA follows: TGTGCCAGCAGCTCGCGACAGGGTAACGGGCCCCAGCATTTT.

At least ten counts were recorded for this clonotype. CDR3 amino acids: CSARDFAAGGFVRETQYF. CDR3 nucleotide sequence: TGCAGTGCTAGAGATTTTGCAGCGGGGGGATTCGTTCGGGAGACCCAGTACTTC. V gene TRBV20-1 combines with J gene TRBJ2-5, with 9 nucleotides matching TRBD2. V lost 0 bases, J lost 5 bases, and 16 bases stayed unmatched. This CDR3 comprises 18 residues. Germline CDR1 and CDR2: DFQATT and SNEGSKA (reference sequence).

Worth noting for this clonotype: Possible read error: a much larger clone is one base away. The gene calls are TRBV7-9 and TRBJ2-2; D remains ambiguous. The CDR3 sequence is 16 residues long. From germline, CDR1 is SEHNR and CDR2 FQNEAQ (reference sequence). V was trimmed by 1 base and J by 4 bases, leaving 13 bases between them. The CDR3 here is CASSLEQHASTGELFF. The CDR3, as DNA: TGTGCCAGCAGCTTAGAACAGCACGCGAGCACCGGGGAGCTGTTTTTT.

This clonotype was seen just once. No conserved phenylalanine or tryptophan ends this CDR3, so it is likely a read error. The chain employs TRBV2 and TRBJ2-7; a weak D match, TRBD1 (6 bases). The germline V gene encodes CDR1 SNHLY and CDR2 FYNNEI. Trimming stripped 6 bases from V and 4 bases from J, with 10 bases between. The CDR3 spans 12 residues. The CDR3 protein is CASRQGGYEQYL. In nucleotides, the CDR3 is TGTGCCAGCAGACAGGGCGGTTACGAGCAGTACCTC.

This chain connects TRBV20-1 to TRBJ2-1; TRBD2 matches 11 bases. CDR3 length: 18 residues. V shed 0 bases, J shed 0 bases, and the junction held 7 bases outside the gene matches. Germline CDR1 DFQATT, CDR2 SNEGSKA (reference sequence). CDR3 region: CSARDLRLAGSSYNEQFF. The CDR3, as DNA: TGCAGTGCTAGAGATCTTCGACTAGCGGGGTCCTCCTACAATGAGCAGTTCTTC.

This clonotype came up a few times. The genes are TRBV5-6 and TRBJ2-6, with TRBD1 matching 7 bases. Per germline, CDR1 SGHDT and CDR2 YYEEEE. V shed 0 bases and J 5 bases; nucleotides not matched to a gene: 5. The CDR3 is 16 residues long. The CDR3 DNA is TGTGCCAGCAGCTTGGACACAGGGGTAAGGGCCAACGTCCTGACTTTC. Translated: CASSLDTGVRANVLTF.

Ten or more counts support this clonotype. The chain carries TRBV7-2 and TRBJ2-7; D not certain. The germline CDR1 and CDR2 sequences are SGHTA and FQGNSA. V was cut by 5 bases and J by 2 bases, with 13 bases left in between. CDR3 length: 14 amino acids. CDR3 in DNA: TGTGCCAGCAGCCCCGCATTTACCACCTACGAGCAGTACTTC. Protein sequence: CASSPAFTTYEQYF.

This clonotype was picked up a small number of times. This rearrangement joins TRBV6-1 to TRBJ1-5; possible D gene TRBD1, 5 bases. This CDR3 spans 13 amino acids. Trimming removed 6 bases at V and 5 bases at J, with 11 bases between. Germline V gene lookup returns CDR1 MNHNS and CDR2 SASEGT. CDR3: CASRPTGDQPQHF. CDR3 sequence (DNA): TGTGCCAGCAGGCCCACGGGGGATCAGCCCCAGCATTTT.